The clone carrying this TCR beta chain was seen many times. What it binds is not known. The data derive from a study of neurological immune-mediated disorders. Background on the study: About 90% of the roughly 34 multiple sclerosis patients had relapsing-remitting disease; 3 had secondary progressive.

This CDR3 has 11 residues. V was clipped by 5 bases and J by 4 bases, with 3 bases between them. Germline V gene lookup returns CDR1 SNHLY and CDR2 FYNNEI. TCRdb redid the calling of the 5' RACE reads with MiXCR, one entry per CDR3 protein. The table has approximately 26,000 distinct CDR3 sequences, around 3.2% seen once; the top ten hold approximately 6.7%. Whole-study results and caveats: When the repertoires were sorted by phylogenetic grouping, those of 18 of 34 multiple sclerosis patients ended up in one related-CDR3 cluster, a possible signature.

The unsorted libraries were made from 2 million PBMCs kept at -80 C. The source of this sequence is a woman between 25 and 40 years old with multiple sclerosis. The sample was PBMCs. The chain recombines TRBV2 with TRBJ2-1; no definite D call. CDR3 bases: TGTGCCAGCAGTTTTTACAATGAGCAGTTCTTC. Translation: CASSFYNEQFF.